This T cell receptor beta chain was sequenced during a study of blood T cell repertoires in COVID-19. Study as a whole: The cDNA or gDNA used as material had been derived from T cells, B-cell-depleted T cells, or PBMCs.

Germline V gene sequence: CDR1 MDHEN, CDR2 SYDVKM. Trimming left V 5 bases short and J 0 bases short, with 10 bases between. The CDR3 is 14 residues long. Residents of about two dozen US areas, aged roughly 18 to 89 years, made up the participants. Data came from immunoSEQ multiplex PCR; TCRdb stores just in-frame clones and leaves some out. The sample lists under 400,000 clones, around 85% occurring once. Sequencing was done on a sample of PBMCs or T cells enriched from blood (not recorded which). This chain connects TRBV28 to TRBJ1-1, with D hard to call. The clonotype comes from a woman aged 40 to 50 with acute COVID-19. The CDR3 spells CASSPSVVNTEAFF. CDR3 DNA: TGTGCCAGCAGTCCCAGCGTGGTGAACACTGAAGCTTTCTTT.